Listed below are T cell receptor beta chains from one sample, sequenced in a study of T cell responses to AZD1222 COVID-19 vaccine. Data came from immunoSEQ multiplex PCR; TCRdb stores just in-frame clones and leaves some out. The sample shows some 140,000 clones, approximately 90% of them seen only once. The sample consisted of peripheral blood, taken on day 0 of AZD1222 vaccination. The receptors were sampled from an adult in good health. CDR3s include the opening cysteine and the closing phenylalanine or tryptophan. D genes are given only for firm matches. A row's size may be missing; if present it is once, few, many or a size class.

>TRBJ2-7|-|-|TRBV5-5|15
TGTGCCAGCAGACACCCTAATATACAGGGTGGAGAGCAGTACTTC
CASRHPNIQGGEQYF
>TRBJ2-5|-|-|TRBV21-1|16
TGTGCCAGCAGCAACGGGCCACTAGCGGGGGAAGAGACCCAGTACTTC
CASSNGPLAGEETQYF
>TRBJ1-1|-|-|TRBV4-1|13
TGCGCCAGCAGCCAAACCCCGAACACTGAAGCTTTCTTT
CASSQTPNTEAFF
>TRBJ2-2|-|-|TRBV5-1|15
TGCGCCAGCAGCTTTGGACCACACGACACCGGGGAGCTGTTTTTT
CASSFGPHDTGELFF
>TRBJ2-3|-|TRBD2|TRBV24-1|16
TGTGTCACCAGTGTGGAGGCTAGCGGGATCACAGATACGCAGTATTTT
CVTSVEASGITDTQYF
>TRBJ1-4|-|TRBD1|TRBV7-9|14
TGTGCCAGCAGCTTAGACAGGGGAAAAGAAAAACTGTTTTTT
CASSLDRGKEKLFF
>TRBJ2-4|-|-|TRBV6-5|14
TGTGCCAGCAGGCTATGGGGGGGCAGTAACATTCAGTACTTC
CASRLWGGSNIQYF
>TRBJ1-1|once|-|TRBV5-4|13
TGTGCCAGCAGCTTGTGGGCTGGCACTGAAGCTTTCTTT
CASSLWAGTEAFF
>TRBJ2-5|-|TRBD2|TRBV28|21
TGTGCCAGCAGCACAGTTTTCCGCCTTCTAGCGGGAGACGCAGGGGCGGAGACCCAGTACTTC
CASSTVFRLLAGDAGAETQYF
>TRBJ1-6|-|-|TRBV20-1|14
TGCAGTGCTAGTCCGGGAACTAATAATTCACCCCTCCACTTT
CSASPGTNNSPLHF
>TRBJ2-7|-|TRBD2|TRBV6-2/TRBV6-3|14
TGTGCCAGCAGTTACGGGGAGGGAGCTGACGAGCAGTACTTC
CASSYGEGADEQYF
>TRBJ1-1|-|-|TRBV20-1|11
TGCAGTGCTAGTCTCAGGGCCGAAGCTTTCTTT
CSASLRAEAFF
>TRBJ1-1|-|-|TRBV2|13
TGTGCCAGCAAAAGCAGGGACGGCACTGAAGCTTTCTTT
CASKSRDGTEAFF
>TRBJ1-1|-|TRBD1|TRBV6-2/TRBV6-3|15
TGTGCCAGCAGTTACCCACACAGGGGCGACACTGAAGCTTTCTTT
CASSYPHRGDTEAFF
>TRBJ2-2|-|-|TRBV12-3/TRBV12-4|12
TGTGCCAGCAGTTCGGTAGCCGGGGAGCTGTTTTTT
CASSSVAGELFF
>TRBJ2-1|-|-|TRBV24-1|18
TGTGCCACCAGTGATTTCATGGGACAAGGCCCCTACTACAATGAGCAGTTCTTC
CATSDFMGQGPYYNEQFF
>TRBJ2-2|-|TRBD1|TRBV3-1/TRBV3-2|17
TGTGCCAGCAGCCAAGTGGGGACAGGTGCGAACACCGGGGAGCTGTTTTTT
CASSQVGTGANTGELFF
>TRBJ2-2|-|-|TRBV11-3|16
TGTGCCAGCAGCCAAAGGGGCATGACGAACACCGGGGAGCTGTTTTTT
CASSQRGMTNTGELFF
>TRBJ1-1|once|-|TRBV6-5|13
TGTGCCAGCAGGCTAACAGTGAACACTGAAGCTTTCTTT
CASRLTVNTEAFF
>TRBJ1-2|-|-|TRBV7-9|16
TGTGCCAGCAGCTTAGCGGGGGCGTTACGACTATGGGGCTACACCTTC
CASSLAGALRLWGYTF
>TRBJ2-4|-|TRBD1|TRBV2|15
TGTGCCAGCAGTGCCGACCGGGACAGGTTAAACATTCAGTACTTC
CASSADRDRLNIQYF
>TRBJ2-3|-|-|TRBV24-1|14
TGTGCCACCAGTGAATCCTCCCCCCCAGATACGCAGTATTTT
CATSESSPPDTQYF
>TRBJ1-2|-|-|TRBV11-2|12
TGTGCCAGCAGCGAGGACAGAATTGGCTACACCTTC
CASSEDRIGYTF
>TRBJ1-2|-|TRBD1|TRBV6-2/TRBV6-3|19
TGTGCCAGCAGTTACTCGAGGCTCACAGGGGATGGTGGTAACTATGGCTACACCTTC
CASSYSRLTGDGGNYGYTF
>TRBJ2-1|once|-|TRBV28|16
TGTGCCAGCAGTCCCAGTCTCCGCACATTGTACAATGAGCAGTTCTTC
CASSPSLRTLYNEQFF